This section outlines one TCR beta chain sequence together with its context. The repertoire was sequenced with immunoSEQ multiplex PCR; TCRdb's copy has only in-frame clones and lacks some. This sample yields about 86,000 clones, of which around four fifths are seen a single time; 3% to 3.5% belongs to the top ten. CDR3 length: 15 residues. Germline V gives CDR1 SGHRS, CDR2 YFSETQ. The V end was cut by 0 bases, the J end by 3 bases, with 12 bases between. This record comes from a study of blood T cell repertoires in COVID-19. The chain is built from TRBV5-1 and TRBJ1-1, with D perhaps TRBD1 (5 bases). The sequenced sample consisted of peripheral blood. The clonotype comes from a man aged 50 or older with acute or convalescent COVID-19. CDR3 sequence reads: CASSLGGGSDTEAFF. Written as DNA, the CDR3 is TGCGCCAGCAGCTTGGGCGGGGGGTCGGACACTGAAGCTTTCTTT.